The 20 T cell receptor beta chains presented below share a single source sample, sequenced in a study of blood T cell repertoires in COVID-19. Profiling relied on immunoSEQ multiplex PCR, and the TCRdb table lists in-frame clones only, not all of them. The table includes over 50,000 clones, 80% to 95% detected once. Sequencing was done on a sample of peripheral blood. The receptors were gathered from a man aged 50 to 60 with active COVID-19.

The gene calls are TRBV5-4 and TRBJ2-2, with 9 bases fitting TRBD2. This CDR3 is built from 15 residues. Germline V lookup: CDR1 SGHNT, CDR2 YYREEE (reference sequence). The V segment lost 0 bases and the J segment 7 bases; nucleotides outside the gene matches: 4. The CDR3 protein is CASSLGGTSSGELFF. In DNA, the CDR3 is TGTGCCAGCAGCTTGGGTGGGACTAGCAGCGGGGAGCTGTTTTTT.

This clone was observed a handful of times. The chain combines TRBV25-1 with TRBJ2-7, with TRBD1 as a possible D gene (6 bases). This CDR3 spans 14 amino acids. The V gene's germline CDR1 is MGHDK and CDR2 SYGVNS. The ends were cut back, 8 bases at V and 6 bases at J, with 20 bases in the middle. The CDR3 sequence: CASRKSGVDSEQYF. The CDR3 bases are TGTGCCAGCCGGAAATCAGGGGTGGACTCCGAGCAGTACTTC.

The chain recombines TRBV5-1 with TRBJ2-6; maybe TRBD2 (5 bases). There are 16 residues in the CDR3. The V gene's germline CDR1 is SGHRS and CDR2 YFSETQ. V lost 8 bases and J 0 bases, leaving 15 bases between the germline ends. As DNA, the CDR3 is TGCGCCAGTTCCCGGGGAACGGTCTCTGGGGCCAACGTCCTGACTTTC. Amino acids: CASSRGTVSGANVLTF.

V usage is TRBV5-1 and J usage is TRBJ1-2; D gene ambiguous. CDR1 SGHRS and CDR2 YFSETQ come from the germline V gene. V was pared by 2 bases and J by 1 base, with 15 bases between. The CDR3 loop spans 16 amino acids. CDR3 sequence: CASSLTAGNLNYGYTF. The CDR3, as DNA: TGCGCCAGCAGCTTAACCGCCGGGAATCTTAACTATGGCTACACCTTC.

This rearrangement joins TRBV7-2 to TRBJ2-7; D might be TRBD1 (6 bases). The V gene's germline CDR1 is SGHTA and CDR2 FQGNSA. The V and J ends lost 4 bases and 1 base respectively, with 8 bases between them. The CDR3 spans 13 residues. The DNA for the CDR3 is TGTGCCAGCAGCTGGACAGTATCCTACGAGCAGTACTTC. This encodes CASSWTVSYEQYF. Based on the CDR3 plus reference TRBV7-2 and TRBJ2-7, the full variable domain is GAGVSQSPSNKVTEKGKDVELRCDPISGHTALYWYRQSLGQGLEFLIYFQGNSAPDKSGLPSDRFSAERTGGSVSTLTIQRTQQEDSAVYLCASSWTVSYEQYFGPGTRLTVT.

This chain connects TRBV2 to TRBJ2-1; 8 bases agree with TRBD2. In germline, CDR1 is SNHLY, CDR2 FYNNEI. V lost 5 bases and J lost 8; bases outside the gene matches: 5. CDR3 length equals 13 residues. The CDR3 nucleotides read TGTGCCAGCAGTAGCGGGAGATTCGATGAGCAGTTCTTC. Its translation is CASSSGRFDEQFF.

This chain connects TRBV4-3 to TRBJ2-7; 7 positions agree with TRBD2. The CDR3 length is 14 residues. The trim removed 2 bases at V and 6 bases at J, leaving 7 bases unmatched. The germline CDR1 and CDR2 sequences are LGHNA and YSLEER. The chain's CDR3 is CASSQRAGILEQYF. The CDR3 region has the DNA TGCGCCAGCAGCCAACGAGCGGGGATTCTCGAGCAGTACTTC.

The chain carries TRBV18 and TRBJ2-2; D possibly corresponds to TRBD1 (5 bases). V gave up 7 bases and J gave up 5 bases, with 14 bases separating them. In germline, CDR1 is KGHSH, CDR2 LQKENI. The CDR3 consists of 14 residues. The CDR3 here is CASLKQRQTGELFF. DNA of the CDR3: TGTGCCAGCTTAAAACAGCGACAGACCGGGGAGCTGTTTTTT.

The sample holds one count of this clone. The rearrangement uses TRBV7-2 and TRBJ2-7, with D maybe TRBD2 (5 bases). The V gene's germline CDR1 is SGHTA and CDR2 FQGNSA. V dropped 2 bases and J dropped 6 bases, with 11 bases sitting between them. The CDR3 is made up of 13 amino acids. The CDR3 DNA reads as TGTGCCAGCAGCTTATTTCAAGAGGGCGAGCAGTACTTC. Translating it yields CASSLFQEGEQYF.

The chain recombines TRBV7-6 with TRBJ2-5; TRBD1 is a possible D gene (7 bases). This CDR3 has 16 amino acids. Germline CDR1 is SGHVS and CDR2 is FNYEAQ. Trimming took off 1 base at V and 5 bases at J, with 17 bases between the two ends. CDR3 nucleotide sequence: TGTGCCAGCAGCTTAGTCCAGGGGGGAAGGTTGGAGACCCAGTACTTC. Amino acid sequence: CASSLVQGGRLETQYF. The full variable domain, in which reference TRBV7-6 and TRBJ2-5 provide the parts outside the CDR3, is GAGVSQSPRYKVTKRGQDVALRCDPISGHVSLYWYRQALGQGPEFLTYFNYEAQQDKSGLPNDRFSAERPEGSISTLTIQRTEQRDSAMYRCASSLVQGGRLETQYFGPGTRLLVL.

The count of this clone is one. The CDR3 region is CASSVRDTRNQPQHF. The CDR3 DNA reads as TGTGCCAGCAGTGTCCGGGACACCCGGAATCAGCCCCAGCATTTT. The chain joins TRBV6-4 to TRBJ1-5, with D tentatively TRBD1 (6 bases). The V gene's germline CDR1 is MRHNA and CDR2 SNTAGT. This CDR3 spans 15 amino acids. V gave up 4 bases and J gave up 4 bases, with 14 bases separating them.

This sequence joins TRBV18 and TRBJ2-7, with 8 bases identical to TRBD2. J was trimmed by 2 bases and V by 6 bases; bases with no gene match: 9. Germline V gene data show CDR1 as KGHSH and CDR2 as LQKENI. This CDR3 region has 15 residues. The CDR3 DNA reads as TGTGCCAGCTCGCCTACGGGGGGGGGAACCTACGAGCAGTACTTC. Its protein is CASSPTGGGTYEQYF.

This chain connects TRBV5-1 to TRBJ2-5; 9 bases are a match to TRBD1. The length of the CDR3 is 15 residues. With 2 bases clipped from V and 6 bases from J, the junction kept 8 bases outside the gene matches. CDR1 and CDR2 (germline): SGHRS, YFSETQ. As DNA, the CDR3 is TGCGCCAGCAGCTTCGACAGGGGGGTTACTAAGACCCAGTACTTC. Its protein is CASSFDRGVTKTQYF.

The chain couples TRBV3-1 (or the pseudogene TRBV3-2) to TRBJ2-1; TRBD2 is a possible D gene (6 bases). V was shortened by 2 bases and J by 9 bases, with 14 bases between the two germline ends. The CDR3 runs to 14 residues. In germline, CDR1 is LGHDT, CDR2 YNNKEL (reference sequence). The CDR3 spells CASSQMSAGSEQFF. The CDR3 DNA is TGTGCCAGCAGCCAAATGTCAGCGGGCTCTGAGCAGTTCTTC.

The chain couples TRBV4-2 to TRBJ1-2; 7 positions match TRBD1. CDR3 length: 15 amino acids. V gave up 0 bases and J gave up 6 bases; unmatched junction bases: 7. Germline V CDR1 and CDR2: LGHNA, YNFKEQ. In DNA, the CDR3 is TGTGCCAGCAGCCAAGATGGCCGACAGGGCGATGGCTACACCTTC. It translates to CASSQDGRQGDGYTF.

The DNA for the CDR3 is TGTGCCAGCAGCTTAGGGGGCCGTGCGCAGGAAGCTTTCTTT. It yields the protein CASSLGGRAQEAFF. The chain couples TRBV7-8 to TRBJ1-1; the D gene is possibly TRBD1 (5 bases). Between the trimmed V and J ends, which lost 1 base and 8 bases, there was a span of 14 bases. CDR1 and CDR2 from the germline V gene are SGHVS and FQNEAQ. CDR3 length equals 14 residues.

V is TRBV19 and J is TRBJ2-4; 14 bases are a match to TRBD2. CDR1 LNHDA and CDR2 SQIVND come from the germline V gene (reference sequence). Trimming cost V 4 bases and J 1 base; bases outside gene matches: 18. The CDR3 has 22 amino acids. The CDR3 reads CASSTRAVTSGGGGRAKNIQYF. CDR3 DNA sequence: TGTGCCAGTAGTACCAGGGCGGTGACTAGCGGGGGGGGCGGCAGGGCCAAAAACATTCAGTACTTC.

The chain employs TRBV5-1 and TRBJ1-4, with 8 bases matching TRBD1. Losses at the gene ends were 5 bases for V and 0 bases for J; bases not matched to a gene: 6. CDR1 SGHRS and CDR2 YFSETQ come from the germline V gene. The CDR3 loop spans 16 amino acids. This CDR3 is CASRSGTGATNEKLFF. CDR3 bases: TGCGCCAGCAGATCCGGGACAGGTGCAACTAATGAAAAACTGTTTTTT.

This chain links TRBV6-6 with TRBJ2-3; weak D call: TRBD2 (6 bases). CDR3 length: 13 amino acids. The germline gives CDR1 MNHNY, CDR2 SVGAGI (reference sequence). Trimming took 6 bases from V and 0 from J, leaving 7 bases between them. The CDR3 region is CASRRGSTDTQYF. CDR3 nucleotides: TGTGCCAGCAGACGGGGGAGCACAGATACGCAGTATTTT.

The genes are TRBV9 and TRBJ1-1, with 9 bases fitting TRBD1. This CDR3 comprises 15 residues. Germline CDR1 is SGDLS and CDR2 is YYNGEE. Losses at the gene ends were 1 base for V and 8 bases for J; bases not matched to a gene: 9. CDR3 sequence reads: CASSVRPGTGSEAFF. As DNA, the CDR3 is TGTGCCAGCAGCGTACGTCCCGGGACAGGGTCGGAAGCTTTCTTT.